Sequencing of this T cell receptor beta chain was carried out in a study of T cells after yellow fever vaccination. MiXCR was run by TCRdb on the 5' RACE reads, yielding one entry per CDR3 protein. Among around 310,000 distinct CDR3 sequences listed, about 4.5% were seen once. The CDR3 consists of 15 residues. The V gene's germline CDR1 is MGHRA and CDR2 YSYEKL. This clonotype was detected ten times or more. The junction departs from germline at one end; a sequencing error may be responsible. This receptor was identified in a man aged 18 to 29 who received the YFV17D yellow fever vaccine. The specimen comprised PBMCs, sampled 15 days after the yellow fever booster vaccination. The chain joins TRBV4-1 to TRBJ1-2; TRBD1 matches at 7 bases. The CDR3 sequence: CASSQDMGQNYDYTF. Here the CDR3 DNA reads TGCGCCAGCAGCCAAGATATGGGACAGAACTATGACTACACCTTC.